This TCR beta chain was sequenced for a study of CD8+CD57+ T cells in acquired aplastic anemia. CDR1 and CDR2 from the germline V gene are SGDLS and YYNGEE. The CDR3 consists of 13 residues. The V gene lost 0 bases and the J gene lost 6 bases, with 7 bases spanning the gap. Profiling of TCR beta VDJ combinations and CDR3 sequences used genomic DNA as template. TCRdb passed the reads through MiXCR, listing each CDR3 protein once. There are just over 200,000 distinct CDR3 sequences in the sample; roughly two thirds occur only once, and roughly 53% lies in the top ten. Patients included in sequencing had previously demonstrated CD8+CD57+ cell expansion by flow cytometry. Severe acquired aplastic anemia was present in every patient.

The sample consisted of sorted CD4+, CD8+, or CD8+CD57+ T cells (not recorded which) from PBMCs. V and J are TRBV9 and TRBJ1-3; tentative D call: TRBD1 (5 bases). This receptor was identified in a human donor with aplastic anemia. The CDR3 loop reads CASSVARENTIYF. Here the CDR3 DNA reads TGTGCCAGCAGCGTAGCCAGGGAAAACACCATATATTTT.